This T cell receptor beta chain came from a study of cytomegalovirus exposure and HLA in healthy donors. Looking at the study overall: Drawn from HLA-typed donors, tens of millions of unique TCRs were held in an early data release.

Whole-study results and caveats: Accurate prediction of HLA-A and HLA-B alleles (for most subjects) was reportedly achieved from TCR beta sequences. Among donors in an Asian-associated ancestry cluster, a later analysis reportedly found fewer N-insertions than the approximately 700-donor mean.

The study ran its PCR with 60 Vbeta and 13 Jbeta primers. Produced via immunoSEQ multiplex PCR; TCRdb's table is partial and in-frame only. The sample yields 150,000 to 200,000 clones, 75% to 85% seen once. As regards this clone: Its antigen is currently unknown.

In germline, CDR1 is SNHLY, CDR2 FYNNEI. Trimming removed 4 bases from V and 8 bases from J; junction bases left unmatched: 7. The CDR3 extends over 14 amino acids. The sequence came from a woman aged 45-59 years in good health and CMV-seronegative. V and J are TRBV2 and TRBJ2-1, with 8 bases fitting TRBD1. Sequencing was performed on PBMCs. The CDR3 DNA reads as TGTGCCAGCAGTGGGGGACAGGCGGTCGATGAGCAGTTCTTC. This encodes CASSGGQAVDEQFF.